This T cell receptor beta chain emerged from a study of blood T cell repertoires in COVID-19. Study as a whole: The United States, Italy and Spain were the sources of the acute and convalescent COVID-19 samples.

Assay: immunoSEQ multiplex PCR; the TCRdb copy retains only in-frame clones and omits some. The sample records about 140,000 clones, around 90% being singletons. The source material was peripheral blood. The sequence was collected from a woman in her sixties or seventies with acute or convalescent COVID-19.

The CDR3 loop is CASSSTEAGSLTDTQYF. The CDR3, as DNA: TGCGCCAGCAGTTCGACGGAAGCGGGGAGCCTTACAGATACGCAGTATTTT. V usage is TRBV4-1 and J usage is TRBJ2-3; 7 nucleotides match TRBD2. In germline, CDR1 is MGHRA, CDR2 YSYEKL. This CDR3 is 17 amino acids long. The J segment lost 3 bases and the V segment lost 6 bases, leaving 15 bases of the junction unmatched.